The sequence of this T cell receptor beta chain was determined in a study of blood T cell repertoires in COVID-19. Data came from immunoSEQ multiplex PCR; TCRdb stores just in-frame clones and leaves some out. The table shows just over 85,000 clones, with nearly 90% occurring only once. The germline V gene has CDR1 MNHEY and CDR2 SVGAGI. The length of the CDR3 is 14 residues. The V gene end was trimmed by 6 bases and the J gene end by 5 bases; junction bases not matched to a gene: 9. This sequence joins TRBV6-5 and TRBJ2-5; 7 bases agree with TRBD1. The source is a man in his forties or fifties with acute or convalescent COVID-19. The sequenced sample was peripheral blood. This chain's CDR3 is CASSRQGPGETQYF. The CDR3 coding sequence is TGTGCCAGCAGCAGACAGGGTCCAGGGGAGACCCAGTACTTC.